The 25 T cell receptor beta chains given below trace back to one sample, sequenced in a study of regulatory T cells in long-lasting Graves disease. This sample's time point: persistent/refractory GD, antithyroid drugs over 5 years with positive TRAb. PBMC RNA was the source of the TCR library. Researchers made TCR beta libraries by using iRepertoire HTBI primers and running Arm-PCR on CDR3 regions. TCRdb processed the multiplex PCR reads anew with MiXCR; each CDR3 protein has one entry. The sample carries approximately 400,000 distinct CDR3 sequences, roughly a quarter recorded once. The material was peripheral blood mononuclear cells (PBMCs), obtained when the disease was refractory, from a patient treated with antithyroid drugs. The receptors stem from a female donor with Graves disease.

A few counts support this clonotype. J is TRBJ1-1 and V is TRBV18, with D uncertain. Between the trimmed V and J ends, which lost 0 bases and 1 base, there was a span of 6 bases. The CDR3 consists of 14 residues. CDR1 is KGHSH and CDR2 is LQKENI in the germline V gene. CDR3 in DNA: TGTGCCAGCTCACCACCGACGGGGAACACTGAAGCTTTCTTT. Its translation is CASSPPTGNTEAFF. The whole variable domain, remainder taken from reference TRBV18 and TRBJ1-1, is NAGVMQNPRHLVRRRGQEARLRCSPMKGHSHVYWYRQLPEEGLKFMVYLQKENIIDESGMPKERFSAEFPKEGPSILRIQQVVRGDSAAYFCASSPPTGNTEAFFGQGTRLTVV.

V and J are TRBV27 and TRBJ2-7; 7 bases fit TRBD1. The CDR3 runs to 15 residues. CDR1 is MNHEY and CDR2 is SMNVEV in the germline V gene (reference sequence). The V and J ends lost 5 bases and 3 bases, in that order; junction bases with no gene match: 10. The chain's CDR3 is CASSIDWGQSYEQYF. In DNA form, the CDR3 reads TGTGCCAGCAGTATTGATTGGGGACAGAGCTACGAGCAGTACTTC.

This clonotype was recorded a few times. This chain joins TRBV28 and TRBJ2-2; 11 bases map to TRBD2. The germline V gene encodes CDR1 MDHEN and CDR2 SYDVKM. V shed 5 bases, J shed 5 bases, and the junction held 10 bases outside the gene matches. CDR3 length: 17 amino acids. The CDR3 region is CASSLSSSGRWTGELFF. In nucleotides, the CDR3 is TGTGCCAGCAGTCTAAGCTCTAGCGGGAGGTGGACCGGGGAGCTGTTTTTT. The full variable domain, its missing parts supplied by reference TRBV28 and TRBJ2-2, is DVKVTQSSRYLVKRTGEKVFLECVQDMDHENMFWYRQDPGLGLRLIYFSYDVKMKEKGDIPEGYSVSREKKERFSLILESASTNQTSMYLCASSLSSSGRWTGELFFGEGSRLTVL.

The chain carries TRBV6-2 or TRBV6-3 and TRBJ1-2, with 10 bases aligning to TRBD1. The CDR3 is 16 residues long. CDR1 and CDR2 (germline): MNHEY, SVGEGT. V dropped 7 bases and J dropped 1; count of bases not matched to a gene: 9. CDR3 amino acids: CASKFRDRGVNYGYTF. The CDR3 bases are TGTGCCAGCAAATTCCGGGACAGGGGAGTTAACTATGGCTACACCTTC.

This clonotype has a single count. The gene calls are TRBV13 and TRBJ2-7, with 14 bases lining up with TRBD2. Trimming took 5 bases from V and 6 from J; bases not matched to a gene: 12. Germline CDR1 reads PRHDT; CDR2 reads FYEKMQ (reference sequence). The CDR3 totals 17 residues. CDR3 loop: CASSTSSRLAGGGEQYF. Written as DNA, the CDR3 is TGTGCCAGCAGCACCTCCTCCCGACTAGCGGGAGGGGGCGAGCAGTACTTC.

Concerning this clonotype: This may arise from a read error, as a much more abundant clone is one base away. The chain uses TRBV28 and TRBJ1-4; 8 bases align to TRBD1. Germline V gives CDR1 MDHEN, CDR2 SYDVKM. The length of the CDR3 is 15 residues. CDR3: CAGSFSRGLSEKLFF. As DNA, the CDR3 is TGTGCCGGCAGTTTCTCCAGGGGGCTGAGTGAAAAACTGTTTTTT.

The sample holds a few counts of this clonotype. The CDR3 here is CASSLAGTTRETQYF. CDR3 DNA: TGCGCCAGCAGCTTGGCCGGGACCACCAGGGAGACCCAGTACTTC. The chain has TRBV5-1 and TRBJ2-5; D may be TRBD1 or TRBD2 (5 bases each). V gave up 0 bases and J gave up 5 bases, with 14 bases separating them. The CDR3 runs 15 residues. Germline CDR1 SGHRS, CDR2 YFSETQ.

This clonotype was found many times. CDR3 DNA: TGTGCCAGCAGTTTGGCGGGGCCCCAAGTGGGGGAGCAGTACTTC. This sequence encodes CASSLAGPQVGEQYF. The gene calls are TRBV28 and TRBJ2-7, with D tentatively TRBD2 (6 bases). CDR1 is MDHEN, CDR2 SYDVKM, per germline. The CDR3 sequence is 15 residues long. V was clipped by 3 bases and J by 7 bases, with 19 bases between them.

The table lists this clonotype with a few counts. The rearrangement uses TRBV18 and TRBJ2-7, with 14 bases lining up with TRBD2. CDR3 length: 15 amino acids. Germline values: CDR1 KGHSH, CDR2 LQKENI. J gave up 5 bases and V 3 bases, and 3 bases lay outside the gene matches. CDR3 sequence reads: CASSPRLAGGDEQYF. The CDR3 DNA reads as TGTGCCAGCTCACCCCGACTAGCGGGAGGGGACGAGCAGTACTTC. Full variable domain (rest looked up from reference TRBV18 and TRBJ2-7): NAGVMQNPRHLVRRRGQEARLRCSPMKGHSHVYWYRQLPEEGLKFMVYLQKENIIDESGMPKERFSAEFPKEGPSILRIQQVVRGDSAAYFCASSPRLAGGDEQYFGPGTRLTVT.

V is TRBV19 and J is TRBJ2-7, with 7 bases aligning to TRBD1. V was clipped by 1 base and J by 2 bases; unmatched bases: 5. CDR3 length: 15 amino acids. Germline V lookup: CDR1 LNHDA, CDR2 SQIVND (reference sequence). The CDR3 loop reads CASSIGTGPTYEQYF. The CDR3 DNA sequence: TGTGCCAGTAGTATAGGGACAGGTCCTACCTACGAGCAGTACTTC.

The chain links TRBV30 to TRBJ2-7, with 11 bases that match TRBD1. Trimming at V came to 3 bases and at J to 6 bases, leaving 13 bases not matched to a gene. The germline V gene has CDR1 GTSNPN and CDR2 SVGIG (reference sequence). The CDR3 covers 16 residues. The CDR3 region has the DNA TGTGCCTGGAGACGCACCGGGACAGGGGGAGTCGGCGAGCAGTACTTC. This codes for CAWRRTGTGGVGEQYF.

This clonotype turned up a few times. The chain is built from TRBV20-1 and TRBJ2-7, with D possibly being TRBD1 (6 bases). Per the germline V gene, CDR1 is DFQATT and CDR2 is SNEGSKA (reference sequence). The V end lost 2 bases, the J end lost 1 base, and 12 bases lay between the germline ends. CDR3 length: 14 amino acids. CDR3: CSARTPGVSYEQYF. In DNA form, the CDR3 reads TGCAGTGCTAGAACTCCAGGGGTATCCTACGAGCAGTACTTC.

This clonotype was counted between two and nine times. The chain employs TRBV6-1 and TRBJ1-2, with D unresolved. Trimming removed 5 bases at V and 7 bases at J, with 8 bases between. This CDR3 has 11 amino acids. Germline CDR1 and CDR2: MNHNS and SASEGT. CDR3 residues: CASSLDIGYTF. CDR3 DNA: TGTGCCAGCAGTCTAGACATTGGCTACACCTTC.

About this clonotype: A much larger clone lies one base from this, so it may be a read error. The chain couples TRBV7-2 to TRBJ2-7; D may correspond to TRBD1 or TRBD2 (5 bases each). V dropped 3 bases and J dropped 5 bases, with 14 bases sitting between them. The CDR3 runs 14 residues. Germline-derived CDR1 and CDR2 are SGHTA and FQGNSA. The CDR3, as DNA: TGTGCCAGCAGCTTCTCCCGGGGCATGAACGAGCAGTACTTC. This sequence encodes CASSFSRGMNEQYF.

V is TRBV10-3 and J is TRBJ1-3; TRBD1 agrees at 7 bases. The CDR3 runs to 15 residues. Germline trimming cut 5 bases from V and 1 base from J; bases unmatched to any gene: 5. The germline CDR1 and CDR2 sequences are ENHRY and SYGVKD. The CDR3 loop reads CAISSLQGSGNTIYF. CDR3 DNA sequence: TGTGCCATCAGTTCCCTACAGGGGTCTGGAAACACCATATATTTT.

The chain uses TRBV19 and TRBJ1-1, with 7 bases fitting TRBD1. The CDR3 is 16 amino acids. Looked up from germline, CDR1 is LNHDA and CDR2 is SQIVND (reference sequence). V was pared by 9 bases and J by 0 bases, with 13 bases of the junction left unmatched. CDR3 loop: CASRDRATRMNTEAFF. The CDR3 nucleotides are TGTGCCAGCCGGGACAGAGCAACTCGTATGAACACTGAAGCTTTCTTT.

Many counts were recorded for this clonotype. V and J are TRBV20-1 and TRBJ2-5; D ambiguous. The CDR3 loop spans 14 amino acids. Trimming removed 5 bases from V and 2 bases from J, with 15 bases in between. CDR1 is DFQATT, CDR2 SNEGSKA, per germline (reference sequence). The CDR3 nucleotides are TGCAGTGCTGTCCCCGTCCGGCTACAAGAGACCCAGTACTTC. This sequence encodes CSAVPVRLQETQYF.

This clonotype was observed a single time. The junction does not match germline at one end; this may be a read error. The CDR3 region has the DNA TGTGCCAGCGGCTTGGGACTCGCGCAAGAGACCCAGTACTTC. It encodes CASGLGLAQETQYF. The V gene is TRBV5-5, the J gene TRBJ2-5; a weak D match, TRBD2 (6 bases). The germline gives CDR1 SGHKS, CDR2 YYEKEE (reference sequence). The CDR3 totals 14 residues.

Notes on this clonotype: Lacking the conserved final phenylalanine or tryptophan, this CDR3 likely reflects a read error. The chain combines TRBV7-2 with TRBJ1-3; 7 positions agree with TRBD1. Germline-derived CDR1 and CDR2 are SGHTA and FQGNSA. V lost 6 bases to trimming and J lost 0 bases; unmatched junction nucleotides: 2. The length of the CDR3 is 14 residues. The CDR3 reads CASRGDSSGNTIYS. In nucleotides, the CDR3 is TGTGCCAGCAGGGGGGACAGCTCTGGAAACACCATATATTCT.

This clonotype has a handful of counts. The CDR3 ends on some other residue instead of the conserved phenylalanine or tryptophan, so this is likely a read error. The rearrangement uses TRBV18 and TRBJ2-7; no reliable D call. The germline V and J ends were trimmed by 2 bases and 2 bases, with 4 bases remaining between them. This CDR3 is 12 amino acids long. The germline V gene encodes CDR1 KGHSH and CDR2 LQKENI. The CDR3: CASSPSPYEQYL. In nucleotides, the CDR3 is TGTGCCAGCTCACCATCACCCTACGAGCAGTACCTC.

V usage is TRBV18 and J usage is TRBJ2-3, with 7 nucleotides matching TRBD2. The CDR3 extends over 17 amino acids. CDR1 and CDR2 (germline): KGHSH, LQKENI. V lost 0 bases, J lost 2 bases, and 8 bases stayed unmatched. The DNA for the CDR3 is TGTGCCAGCTCACCACCGGTGCTAGCGGAGGACACAGATACGCAGTATTTT. It is translated as CASSPPVLAEDTDTQYF. Looking up the rest from reference TRBV18 and TRBJ2-3 gives the full variable domain: NAGVMQNPRHLVRRRGQEARLRCSPMKGHSHVYWYRQLPEEGLKFMVYLQKENIIDESGMPKERFSAEFPKEGPSILRIQQVVRGDSAAYFCASSPPVLAEDTDTQYFGPGTRLTVL.

In its sample, this clonotype was seen many times. The genes are TRBV2 and TRBJ2-7; possible D gene TRBD1, 8 bases. Germline CDR1 SNHLY, CDR2 FYNNEI. Trimming pared 8 bases from V and 7 bases from J, leaving 18 bases between. The CDR3 runs to 13 residues. In DNA form, the CDR3 reads TGTGCCAGCCGAGTACAGGGGGGGATGGAGCAGTACTTC. Its translation: CASRVQGGMEQYF.

This clonotype was detected ten times or more. The chain couples TRBV29-1 to TRBJ1-2; 7 positions match TRBD1. V lost 3 bases and J lost 5; bases outside the gene matches: 3. CDR1 SQVTM and CDR2 ANQGSEA come from the germline V gene. This CDR3 region has 12 residues. The CDR3, as DNA: TGCAGCGTTGAGACAGGGACTTATGGCTACACCTTC. Encoded protein: CSVETGTYGYTF.

The sample holds many counts of this clonotype. V usage is TRBV10-3 and J usage is TRBJ1-4; TRBD1 aligns across 9 bases. Germline loops: CDR1 ENHRY, CDR2 SYGVKD. After removal of 6 bases from V and 5 bases from J, the junction contained 7 bases not matched to a gene. The CDR3 consists of 15 residues. For the CDR3, the DNA is TGTGCCATCAGCAGTTCGACAGGGGGAAATGAAAAACTGTTTTTT. Its translation is CAISSSTGGNEKLFF.

The chain employs TRBV6-2 or TRBV6-3 and TRBJ1-1; tentative D call: TRBD1 (6 bases). CDR3 length: 14 amino acids. CDR1 and CDR2 (germline): MNHEY, SVGEGT. Trimming left V 2 bases short and J 5 bases short, with 12 bases between. CDR3 region: CASSYPGAKTEAFF. The CDR3 coding sequence is TGTGCCAGCAGTTACCCGGGGGCGAAGACTGAAGCTTTCTTT.